The TCR beta chain under discussion was sequenced for a study of cytomegalovirus exposure and HLA in healthy donors. About the study: Membership in the Caucasian-associated ancestry cluster was found for about 80% of approximately 380 genotyped donors.

Study-wide findings and caveats: In an earlier analysis, about 87% or about 30%: the productive usage of most TCR beta V segments.

PCR amplification relied on 60 Vbeta primers (plus 13 Jbeta primers). Libraries were prepared by immunoSEQ multiplex PCR; TCRdb keeps only in-frame clonotypes and omits some of them. The top ten hold 2% to 2.5% of the sample, which has around 150,000 clones, roughly three quarters seen once. V shed 0 bases and J shed 2 bases, with 11 bases lying between them. Germline CDR1 is SGDLS and CDR2 is YYNGEE. This CDR3 is built from 15 residues. A remark on this clone: What it binds is unknown.

The rearrangement uses TRBV9 and TRBJ2-5; the D gene is possibly TRBD1 (6 bases). Sequencing was performed on PBMCs. This clonotype was obtained from a man aged 25-45 years in good health and CMV-seronegative. For the CDR3, the DNA is TGTGCCAGCAGCGTAGAGGGACACCCACAAGAGACCCAGTACTTC. Translation gives CASSVEGHPQETQYF. Full variable domain (rest looked up from reference TRBV9 and TRBJ2-5): DSGVTQTPKHLITATGQRVTLRCSPRSGDLSVYWYQQSLDQGLQFLIQYYNGEERAKGNILERFSAQQFPDLHSELNLSSLELGDSALYFCASSVEGHPQETQYFGPGTRLLVL.